This record covers a single T cell receptor (beta chain). The data belong to a study of T cell changes during pregnancy in multiple sclerosis. The method was immunoSEQ multiplex PCR; TCRdb's version includes in-frame clones alone and lacks a portion of them. This table has roughly 45,000 clones, about 95% appearing once. The V gene's germline CDR1 is MGHRA and CDR2 YSYEKL. This CDR3 region has 17 residues. Trimming took 1 base from V and 0 from J, leaving 15 bases between them. V gene TRBV4-1 combines with J gene TRBJ1-2; tentatively, D is TRBD1 (5 bases). The specimen was CD8+ T cells from peripheral blood mononuclear cells, collected in the first trimester of pregnancy. This TCR came from a female donor with multiple sclerosis, enrolled in a pregnancy study. The CDR3 region is CASSQVSRQSANYGYTF. In DNA, the CDR3 is TGCGCCAGCAGCCAAGTCTCAAGACAGTCTGCTAACTATGGCTACACCTTC.